There are a few counts of the clone carrying this T cell receptor (beta chain). This entry is derived from a study of Graves' ophthalmopathy and Graves' hyperthyroidism. RNA transcripts were the template, and TCR beta CDR3 regions were amplified from them. Amplification began with first-round RT-PCR using HTBI primers, then second-round multiplex PCR was performed. One entry per CDR3 protein, called by TCRdb with MiXCR from the multiplex PCR reads. The table lists around 1.1 million distinct CDR3 sequences, about two fifths of them singletons. This TCR derives from an adult man with Graves' hyperthyroidism. Sequenced sample: peripheral blood or thyroid tissue (not recorded which).

In nucleotides, the CDR3 is TGTGCCAGCAGTTTGGGACAGGCCCGACAGGGTGCTGAAGCTTTCTTT. This codes for CASSLGQARQGAEAFF. This chain links TRBV12-3 or TRBV12-4 with TRBJ1-1; 8 bases line up with TRBD1. The CDR3 extends over 16 amino acids. The V segment lost 3 bases and the J segment 6 bases; nucleotides outside the gene matches: 12.